This TCR beta chain stems from a study of control samples from healthy donors and cancer patients. The data were produced by immunoSEQ multiplex PCR, yet TCRdb's version contains in-frame clones alone and is incomplete. Seen here are about 120,000 clones, 85% to 90% observed once, and the top ten hold 9% to 13%. Per germline, CDR1 KGHDR and CDR2 SFDVKD. V lost 1 base and J 4 bases, leaving 6 bases between the germline ends. The CDR3 consists of 13 residues. Only one count was recorded for this clone. Input material: blood. This TCR came from a man in his thirties or forties in good health. The chain carries TRBV24-1 and TRBJ2-5; the D is unclear. The CDR3 region is CATSDLRVETQYF. The CDR3 region has the DNA TGTGCCACCAGTGATTTAAGGGTAGAGACCCAGTACTTC.